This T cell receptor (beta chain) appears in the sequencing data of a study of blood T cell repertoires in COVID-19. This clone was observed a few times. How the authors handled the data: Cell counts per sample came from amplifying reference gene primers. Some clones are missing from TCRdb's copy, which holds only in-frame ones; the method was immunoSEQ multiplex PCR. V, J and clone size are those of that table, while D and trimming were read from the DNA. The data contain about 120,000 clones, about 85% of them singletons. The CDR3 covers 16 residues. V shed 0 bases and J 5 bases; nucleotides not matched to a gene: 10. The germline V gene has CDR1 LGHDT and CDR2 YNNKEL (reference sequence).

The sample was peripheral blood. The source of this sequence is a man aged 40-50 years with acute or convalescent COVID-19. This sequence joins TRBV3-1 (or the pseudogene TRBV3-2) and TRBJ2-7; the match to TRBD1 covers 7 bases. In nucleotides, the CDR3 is TGTGCCAGCAGCCAAGATCGGGTGACAGGGCTTCACGAGCAGTACTTC. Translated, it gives CASSQDRVTGLHEQYF.